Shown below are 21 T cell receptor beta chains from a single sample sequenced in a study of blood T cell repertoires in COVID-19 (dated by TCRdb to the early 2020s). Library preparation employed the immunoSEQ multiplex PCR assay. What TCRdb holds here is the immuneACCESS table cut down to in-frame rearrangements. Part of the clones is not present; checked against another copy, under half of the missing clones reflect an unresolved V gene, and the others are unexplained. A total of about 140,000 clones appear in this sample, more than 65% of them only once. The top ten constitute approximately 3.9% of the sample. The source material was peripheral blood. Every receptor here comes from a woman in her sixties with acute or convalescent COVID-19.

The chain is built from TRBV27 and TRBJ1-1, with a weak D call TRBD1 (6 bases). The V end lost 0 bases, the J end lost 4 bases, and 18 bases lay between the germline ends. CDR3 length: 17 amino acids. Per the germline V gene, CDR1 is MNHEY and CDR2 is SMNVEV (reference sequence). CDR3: CASSLSKPDSLVTEAFF. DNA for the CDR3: TGTGCCAGCAGTTTATCGAAGCCGGACAGTCTCGTCACTGAAGCTTTCTTT.

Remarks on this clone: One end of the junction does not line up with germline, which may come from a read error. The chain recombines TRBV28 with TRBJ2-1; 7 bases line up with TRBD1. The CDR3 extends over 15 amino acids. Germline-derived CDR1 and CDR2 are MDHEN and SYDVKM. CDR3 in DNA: TGTGCCAGCAGTACCTTGGGGACAGCAGACAATGGGCAGTTCTTC. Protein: CASSTLGTADNGQFF. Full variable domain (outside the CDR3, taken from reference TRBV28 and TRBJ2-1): DVKVTQSSRYLVKRTGEKVFLECVQDMDHENMFWYRQDPGLGLRLIYFSYDVKMKEKGDIPEGYSVSREKKERFSLILESASTNQTSMYLCASSTLGTADNGQFFGPGTRLTVL.

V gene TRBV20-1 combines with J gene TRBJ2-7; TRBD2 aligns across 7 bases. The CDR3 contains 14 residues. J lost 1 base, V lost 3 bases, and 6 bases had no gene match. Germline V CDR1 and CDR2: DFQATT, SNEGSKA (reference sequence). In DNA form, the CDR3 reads TGCAGTGCTAGTTGGCCTAGCGGTTCCTACGAGCAGTACTTC. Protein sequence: CSASWPSGSYEQYF.

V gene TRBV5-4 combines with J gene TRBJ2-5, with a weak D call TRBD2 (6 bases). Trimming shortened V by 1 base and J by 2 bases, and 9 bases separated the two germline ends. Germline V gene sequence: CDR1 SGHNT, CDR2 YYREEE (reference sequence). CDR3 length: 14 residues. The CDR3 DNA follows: TGTGCCAGCAGCTTGCAGGCGGGGCAAGAGACCCAGTACTTC. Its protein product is CASSLQAGQETQYF.

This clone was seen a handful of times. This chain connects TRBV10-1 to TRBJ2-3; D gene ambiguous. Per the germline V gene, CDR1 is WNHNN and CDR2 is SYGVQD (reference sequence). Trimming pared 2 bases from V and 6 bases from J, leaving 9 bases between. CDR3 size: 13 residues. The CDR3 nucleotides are TGCGCCAGCAGTGAGACTCTACGGGATACGCAGTATTTT. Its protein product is CASSETLRDTQYF.

For the CDR3, the DNA is TGTGCCATCAGTACTATGAACACTGAAGCTTTCTTT. This translates into CAISTMNTEAFF. The V and J genes are TRBV10-3 and TRBJ1-1, with no clear D. The length of the CDR3 is 12 residues. V lost 5 bases and J 0 bases, leaving 4 bases between the germline ends. The germline gives CDR1 ENHRY, CDR2 SYGVKD.

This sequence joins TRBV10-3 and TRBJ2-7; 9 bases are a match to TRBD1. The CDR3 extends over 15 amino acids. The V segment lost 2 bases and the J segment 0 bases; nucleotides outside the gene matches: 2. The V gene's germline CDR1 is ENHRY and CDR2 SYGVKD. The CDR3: CAISEGTGSSYEQYF. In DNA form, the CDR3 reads TGTGCCATCAGTGAGGGGACAGGGAGCTCCTACGAGCAGTACTTC.

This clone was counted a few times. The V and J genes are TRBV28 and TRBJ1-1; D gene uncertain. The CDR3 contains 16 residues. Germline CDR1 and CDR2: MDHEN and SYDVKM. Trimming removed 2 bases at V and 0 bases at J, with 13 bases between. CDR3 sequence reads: CASSLGLSEMNTEAFF. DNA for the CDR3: TGTGCCAGCAGTTTAGGCTTGTCGGAGATGAACACTGAAGCTTTCTTT.

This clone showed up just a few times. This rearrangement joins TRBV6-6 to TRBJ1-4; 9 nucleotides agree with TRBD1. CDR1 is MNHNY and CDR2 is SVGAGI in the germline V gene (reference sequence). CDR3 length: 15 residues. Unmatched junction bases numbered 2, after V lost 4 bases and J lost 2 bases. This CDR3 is CASSSQGATNEKLFF. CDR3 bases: TGTGCCAGCAGTTCACAGGGGGCGACTAATGAAAAACTGTTTTTT.

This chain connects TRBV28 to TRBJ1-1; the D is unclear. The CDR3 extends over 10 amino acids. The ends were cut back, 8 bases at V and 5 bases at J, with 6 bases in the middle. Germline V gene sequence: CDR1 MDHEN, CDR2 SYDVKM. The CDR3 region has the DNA TGTGCCAGCGGGAGAACTGAAGCTTTCTTT. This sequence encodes CASGRTEAFF.

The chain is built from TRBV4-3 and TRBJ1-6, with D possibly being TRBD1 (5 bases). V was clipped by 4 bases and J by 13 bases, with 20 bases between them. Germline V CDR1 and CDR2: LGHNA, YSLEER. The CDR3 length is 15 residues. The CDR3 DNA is TGCGCCAGCAGCCCCATCTGGGACGGGGGTTTCCCCCTCCACTTT. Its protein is CASSPIWDGGFPLHF.

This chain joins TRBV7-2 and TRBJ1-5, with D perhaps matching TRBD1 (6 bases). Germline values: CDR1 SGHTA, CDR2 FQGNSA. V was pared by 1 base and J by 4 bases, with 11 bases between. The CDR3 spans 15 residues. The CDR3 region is CASSLGQGLNQPQHF. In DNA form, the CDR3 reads TGTGCCAGCAGCTTAGGGCAGGGGTTGAATCAGCCCCAGCATTTT. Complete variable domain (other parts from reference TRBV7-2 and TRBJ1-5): GAGVSQSPSNKVTEKGKDVELRCDPISGHTALYWYRQSLGQGLEFLIYFQGNSAPDKSGLPSDRFSAERTGGSVSTLTIQRTQQEDSAVYLCASSLGQGLNQPQHFGDGTRLSIL.

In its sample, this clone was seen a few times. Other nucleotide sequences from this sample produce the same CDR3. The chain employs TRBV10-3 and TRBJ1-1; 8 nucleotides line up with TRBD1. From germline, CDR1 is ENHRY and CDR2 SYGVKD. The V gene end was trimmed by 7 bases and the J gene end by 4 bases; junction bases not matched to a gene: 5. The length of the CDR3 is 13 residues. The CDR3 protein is CAIKGTGTTEAFF. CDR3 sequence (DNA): TGTGCCATCAAGGGGACAGGTACCACTGAAGCTTTCTTT.

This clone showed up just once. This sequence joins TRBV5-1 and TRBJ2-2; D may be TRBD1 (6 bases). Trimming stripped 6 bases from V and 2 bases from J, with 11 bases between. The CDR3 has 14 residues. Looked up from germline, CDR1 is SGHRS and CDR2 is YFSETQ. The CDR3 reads CASKDSLNTGELFF. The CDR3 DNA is TGCGCCAGCAAGGACAGCCTTAACACCGGGGAGCTGTTTTTT.

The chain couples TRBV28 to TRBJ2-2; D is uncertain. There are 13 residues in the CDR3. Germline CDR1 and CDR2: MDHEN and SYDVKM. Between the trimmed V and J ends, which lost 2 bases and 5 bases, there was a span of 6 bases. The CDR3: CASSLVRTGELFF. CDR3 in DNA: TGTGCCAGCAGTTTAGTTAGAACCGGGGAGCTGTTTTTT.

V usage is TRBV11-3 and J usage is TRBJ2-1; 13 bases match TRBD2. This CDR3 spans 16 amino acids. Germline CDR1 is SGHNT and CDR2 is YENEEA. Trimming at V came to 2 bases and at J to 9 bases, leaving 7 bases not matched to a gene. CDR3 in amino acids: CASSLPGLAGRREQFF. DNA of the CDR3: TGTGCCAGCAGCTTACCGGGACTAGCGGGAAGGCGTGAGCAGTTCTTC.

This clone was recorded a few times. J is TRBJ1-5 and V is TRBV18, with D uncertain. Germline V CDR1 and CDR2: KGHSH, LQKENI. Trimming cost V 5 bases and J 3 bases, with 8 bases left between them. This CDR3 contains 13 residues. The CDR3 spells CASSAGNNQPQHF. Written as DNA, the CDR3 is TGTGCCAGCTCAGCGGGGAACAATCAGCCCCAGCATTTT.

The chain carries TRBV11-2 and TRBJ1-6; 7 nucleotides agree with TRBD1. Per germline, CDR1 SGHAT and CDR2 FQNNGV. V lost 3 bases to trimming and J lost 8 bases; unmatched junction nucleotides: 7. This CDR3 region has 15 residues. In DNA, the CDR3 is TGTGCCAGCAGCTTCGAGGCAGGGGGGTATTCACCCCTCCACTTT. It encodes CASSFEAGGYSPLHF.

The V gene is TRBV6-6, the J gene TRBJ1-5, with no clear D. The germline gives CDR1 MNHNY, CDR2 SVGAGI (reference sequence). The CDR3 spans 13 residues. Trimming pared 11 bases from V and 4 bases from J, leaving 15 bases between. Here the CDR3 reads CASRETGNQPQHF. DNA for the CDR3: TGTGCCTCCCGGGAGACTGGAAATCAGCCCCAGCATTTT.

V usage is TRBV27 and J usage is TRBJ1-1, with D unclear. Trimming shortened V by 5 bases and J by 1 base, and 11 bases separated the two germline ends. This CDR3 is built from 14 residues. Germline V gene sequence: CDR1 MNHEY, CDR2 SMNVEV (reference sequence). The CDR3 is CASSPSGRNTEAFF. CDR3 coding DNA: TGTGCCAGCAGTCCCAGCGGACGGAACACTGAAGCTTTCTTT.

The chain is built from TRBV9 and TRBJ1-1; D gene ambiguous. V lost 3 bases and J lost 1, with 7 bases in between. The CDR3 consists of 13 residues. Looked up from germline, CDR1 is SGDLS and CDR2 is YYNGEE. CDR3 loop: CASSAHKNTEAFF. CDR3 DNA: TGTGCCAGCAGCGCCCACAAGAACACTGAAGCTTTCTTT.